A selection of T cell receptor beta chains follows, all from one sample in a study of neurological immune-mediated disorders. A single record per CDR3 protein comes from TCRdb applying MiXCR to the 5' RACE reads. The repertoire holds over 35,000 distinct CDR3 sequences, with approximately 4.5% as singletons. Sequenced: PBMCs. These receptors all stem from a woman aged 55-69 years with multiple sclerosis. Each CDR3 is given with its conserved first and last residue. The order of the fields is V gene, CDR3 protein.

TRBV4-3,CASSQASFGKYSPLHF
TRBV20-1,CSAREDRGWQPQHF
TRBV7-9,CASSLRTGGGDNEQFF
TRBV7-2,CASSLERPRNTEAFF
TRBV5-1,CASSFNGGSNQPQHF
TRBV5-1,CASSLSPGNTEAFF
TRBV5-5,CASSPAATGRTEAFF
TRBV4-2,CASSQGIVLPQETQYF
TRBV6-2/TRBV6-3,CASSYDGGNTGELFF
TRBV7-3,CASSLMGARNSPLHF
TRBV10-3,CAISDPGGTITGELFF
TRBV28,CASSVTQGPSDEQYF
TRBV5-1,CASSPAASSPYYEQYF
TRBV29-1,CSVEILGQGDYGYTF
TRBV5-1,CASSIGTGGVETQYF
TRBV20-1,CSARKPGRWKAEAFF
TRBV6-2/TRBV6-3,CASRPTGGNEQFF
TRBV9,CASSVGVGTDTQYF
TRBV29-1,CSVDWGRGTDTQYF
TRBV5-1,CASSPGLSTDTQYF
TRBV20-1,CSARDPGNEQFF
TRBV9,CASSVDGYTDTQYF
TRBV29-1,CSVDLTGEDYGYTF
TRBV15,CATSRDRARNTIYF
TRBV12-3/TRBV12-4,CASSLVPGVNTQYF
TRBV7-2,CASSLMPNMEPQHF
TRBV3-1,CASSQGRVEQFF
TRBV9,CASSVGLHSYEQYF
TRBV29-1,CSVEQIYNEQFF
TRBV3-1,CASSQEGRSTDTQYF
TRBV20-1,CSAATGGSKETQYF
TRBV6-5,CASQPVGGPGYEQYF
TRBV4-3,CASSLHRTANTGELFF
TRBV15,CATSRSGAYEQYF
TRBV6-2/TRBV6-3,CASSGTGELFF
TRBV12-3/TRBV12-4,CASSLGGKGQPQHF
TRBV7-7,CASSLGPEGSPYNEQFF
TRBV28,CASTQAGNEQYF
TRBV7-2,CASSLRLAGAYEQYF
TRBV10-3,CAISETGRGVTEAFF
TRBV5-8,CASRRSYNSPLHF
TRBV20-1,CSAPREQYTEAFF
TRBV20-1,CSARDQSGRSPNEQFF
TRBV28,CASSQQGALREKLFF
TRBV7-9,CASSYPKGNTGELFF
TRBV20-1,CSARGEYTDTQYF
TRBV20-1,CSAREIQREGSYNEQFF
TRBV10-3,CATKTDNNSPLHF
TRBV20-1,CSATREDWQSSYNEQFF
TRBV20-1,CSASTGSSYEQYF